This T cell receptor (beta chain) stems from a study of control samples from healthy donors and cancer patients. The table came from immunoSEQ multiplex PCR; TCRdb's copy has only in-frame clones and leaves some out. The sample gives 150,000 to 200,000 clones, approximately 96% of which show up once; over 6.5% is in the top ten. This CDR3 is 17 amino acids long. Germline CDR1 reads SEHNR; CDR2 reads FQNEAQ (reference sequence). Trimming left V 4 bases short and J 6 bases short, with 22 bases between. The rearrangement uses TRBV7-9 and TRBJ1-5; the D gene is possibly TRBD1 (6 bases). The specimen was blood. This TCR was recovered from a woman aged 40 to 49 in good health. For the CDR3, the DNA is TGTGCCAGCAGCTCAACCTCAGGGGCCACACAGGGTCAGCCCCAGCATTTT. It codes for CASSSTSGATQGQPQHF.